This TCR beta chain was observed in a study of response to subunit inactivated influenza vaccine. This clonotype occurred a few times. TCRdb processed the RT-PCR reads anew with MiXCR; each CDR3 protein has one entry. The data show hundreds of thousands of distinct CDR3 sequences, 11% seen once. The length of the CDR3 is 14 residues. The V and J ends lost 4 bases and 4 bases respectively, with 14 bases between them. CDR1 is SGHRS and CDR2 is YFSETQ in the germline V gene. The same sample was also studied in work on T cells expressing NK-cell markers. This second study says: TCR beta libraries carry UMIs added by 5'RACE template switching. Investigators obtained TCR beta repertoires from sorted CD3+CD56+NKG2C+, CD3+CD56+NKG2C- and CD3+CD56-NKG2C+ T cells. Restriction of sorting to alpha-beta TCR T cells was accomplished in several experiments using an anti-gamma-delta TCR antibody. The CD3+CD56-NKG2C+ fraction was also led by these clonotypes in several donors.

The TCR originated in a middle-aged man who received an inactivated influenza vaccine. The chain employs TRBV5-1 and TRBJ1-1; no firm D call. The sequencing used PBMCs from blood, collected on the day of vaccination. CDR3 DNA sequence: TGCGCCAGCAGCGGGGATTTGGGAGCCACTGAAGCTTTCTTT. Its protein is CASSGDLGATEAFF.